This T cell receptor beta chain was found in a study of blood T cell repertoires in COVID-19. Clones were read by immunoSEQ multiplex PCR, and TCRdb kept only the in-frame ones, dropping some. The sample shows 100,000 to 130,000 clones, more than 70% of them seen only once. This CDR3 spans 11 amino acids. V lost 8 bases and J lost 8; bases outside the gene matches: 5. Germline loops: CDR1 MNHEY, CDR2 SVGAGI. The rearrangement links TRBV6-5 to TRBJ1-1, with 7 nucleotides matching TRBD1. This clonotype was obtained from an older man with acute or convalescent COVID-19. The sequenced sample consisted of peripheral blood. CDR3 nucleotides: TGTGCCAGCGCCGGACAGGCCGAAGCTTTCTTT. This gives the protein CASAGQAEAFF.